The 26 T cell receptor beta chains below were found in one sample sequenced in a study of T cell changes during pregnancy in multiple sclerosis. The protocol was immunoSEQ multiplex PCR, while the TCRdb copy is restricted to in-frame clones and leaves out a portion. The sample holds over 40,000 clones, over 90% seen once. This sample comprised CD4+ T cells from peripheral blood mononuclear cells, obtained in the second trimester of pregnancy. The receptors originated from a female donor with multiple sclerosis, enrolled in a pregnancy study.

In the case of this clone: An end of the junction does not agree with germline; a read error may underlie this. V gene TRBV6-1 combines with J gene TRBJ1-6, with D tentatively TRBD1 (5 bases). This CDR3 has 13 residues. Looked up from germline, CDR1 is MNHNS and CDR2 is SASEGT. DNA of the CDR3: TGTGCCAGCTACCGACAGTTTAATTCGCCCCTCCACTTT. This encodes CASYRQFNSPLHF.

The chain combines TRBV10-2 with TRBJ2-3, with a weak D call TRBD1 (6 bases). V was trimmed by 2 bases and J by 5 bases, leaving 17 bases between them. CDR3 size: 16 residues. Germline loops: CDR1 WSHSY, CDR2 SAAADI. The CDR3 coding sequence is TGCGCCAGCAGTGAGGGGAAGTTGGGGGCAGGAGATACGCAGTATTTT. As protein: CASSEGKLGAGDTQYF.

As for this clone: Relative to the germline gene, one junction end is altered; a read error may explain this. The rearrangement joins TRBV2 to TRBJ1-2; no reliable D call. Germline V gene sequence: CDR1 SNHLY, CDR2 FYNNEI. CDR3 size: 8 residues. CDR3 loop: CASSESTF. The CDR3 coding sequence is TGTGCCAGCAGTGAATCCACATTC.

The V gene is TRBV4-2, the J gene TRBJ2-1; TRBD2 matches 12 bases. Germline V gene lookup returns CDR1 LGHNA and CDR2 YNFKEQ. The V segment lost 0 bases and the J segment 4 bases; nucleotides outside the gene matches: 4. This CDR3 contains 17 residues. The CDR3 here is CASSQDATSGGYNEQFF. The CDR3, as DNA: TGTGCCAGCAGCCAAGACGCCACTAGCGGGGGGTACAATGAGCAGTTCTTC.

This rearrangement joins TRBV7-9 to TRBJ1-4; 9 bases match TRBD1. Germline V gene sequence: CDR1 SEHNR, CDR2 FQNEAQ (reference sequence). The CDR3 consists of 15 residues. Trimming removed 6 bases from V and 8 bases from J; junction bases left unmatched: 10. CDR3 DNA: TGTGCCAGCAGTTCCTACAGGGGGCTTCAGGAAAAACTGTTTTTT. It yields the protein CASSSYRGLQEKLFF.

CDR3 sequence reads: CASSQTKGLAGGPGELFF. As DNA, the CDR3 is TGTGCCAGCAGCCAAACTAAGGGACTAGCGGGGGGGCCCGGGGAGCTGTTTTTT. The rearrangement links TRBV7-4 to TRBJ2-2, with 16 bases that match TRBD2. V lost 5 bases and J lost 6; bases outside the gene matches: 9. Germline CDR1 reads SGHVT; CDR2 reads SQSDAQ. CDR3 length equals 18 residues.

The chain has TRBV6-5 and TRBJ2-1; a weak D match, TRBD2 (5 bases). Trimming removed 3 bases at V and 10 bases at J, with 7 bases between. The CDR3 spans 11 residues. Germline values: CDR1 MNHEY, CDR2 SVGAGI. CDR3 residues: CASSYGREQFF. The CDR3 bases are TGTGCCAGCAGTTATGGGAGAGAGCAGTTCTTC.

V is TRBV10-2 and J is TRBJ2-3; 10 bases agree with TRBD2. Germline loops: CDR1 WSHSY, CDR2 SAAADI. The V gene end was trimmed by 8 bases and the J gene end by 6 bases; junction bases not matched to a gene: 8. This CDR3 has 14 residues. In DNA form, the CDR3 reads TGCGCCAGCGGGGCTAGCGGGGGCCGCGATACGCAGTATTTT. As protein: CASGASGGRDTQYF.

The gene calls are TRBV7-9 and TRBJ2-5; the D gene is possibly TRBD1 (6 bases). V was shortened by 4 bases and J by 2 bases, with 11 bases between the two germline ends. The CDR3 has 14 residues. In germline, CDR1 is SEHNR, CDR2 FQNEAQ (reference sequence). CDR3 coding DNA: TGTGCCAGCAGCTCAGACAGGAAGCAAGAGACCCAGTACTTC. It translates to CASSSDRKQETQYF.

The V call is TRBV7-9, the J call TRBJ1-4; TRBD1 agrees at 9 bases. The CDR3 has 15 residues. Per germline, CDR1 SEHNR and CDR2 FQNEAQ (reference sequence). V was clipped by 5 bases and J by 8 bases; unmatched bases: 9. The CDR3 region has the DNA TGTGCCAGCAGCCAATACCACAGGGGGCGGGAAAAACTGTTTTTT. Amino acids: CASSQYHRGREKLFF. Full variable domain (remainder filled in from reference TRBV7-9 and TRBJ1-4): DTGVSQNPRHKITKRGQNVTFRCDPISEHNRLYWYRQTLGQGPEFLTYFQNEAQLEKSRLLSDRFSAERPKGSFSTLEIQRTEQGDSAMYLCASSQYHRGREKLFFGSGTQLSVL.

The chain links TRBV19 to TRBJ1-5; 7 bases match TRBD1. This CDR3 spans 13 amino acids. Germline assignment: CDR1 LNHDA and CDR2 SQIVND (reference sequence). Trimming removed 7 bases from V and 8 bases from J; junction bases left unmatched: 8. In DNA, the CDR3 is TGTGCCAGTAACGACAGGGTCCGGGAGCCCCAGCATTTT. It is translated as CASNDRVREPQHF.

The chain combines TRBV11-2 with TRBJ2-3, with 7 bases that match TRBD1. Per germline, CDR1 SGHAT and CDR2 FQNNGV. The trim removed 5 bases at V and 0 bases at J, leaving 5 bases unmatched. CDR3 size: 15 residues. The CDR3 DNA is TGTGCCAGCAGCCAACAGGGGTCTAGCACAGATACGCAGTATTTT. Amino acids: CASSQQGSSTDTQYF.

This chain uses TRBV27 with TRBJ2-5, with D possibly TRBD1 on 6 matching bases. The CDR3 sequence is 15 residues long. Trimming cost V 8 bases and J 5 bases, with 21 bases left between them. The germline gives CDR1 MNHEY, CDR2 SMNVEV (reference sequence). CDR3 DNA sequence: TGTGCCAGCTCCCCGACTGGGGGACACGGGGAGACCCAGTACTTC. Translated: CASSPTGGHGETQYF.

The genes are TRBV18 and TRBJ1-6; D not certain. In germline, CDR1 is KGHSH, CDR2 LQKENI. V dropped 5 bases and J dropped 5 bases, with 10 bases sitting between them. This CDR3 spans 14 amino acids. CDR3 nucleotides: TGTGCCAGCTCAATGGGCTTCGATAATTCACCCCTCCACTTT. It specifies CASSMGFDNSPLHF.

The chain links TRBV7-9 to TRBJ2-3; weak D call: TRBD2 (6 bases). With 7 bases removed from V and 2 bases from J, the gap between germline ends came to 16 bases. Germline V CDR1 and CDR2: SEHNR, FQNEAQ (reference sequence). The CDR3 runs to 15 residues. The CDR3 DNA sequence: TGTGCCAGCACTAAGGCGTCGGGGGTCACAGATACGCAGTATTTT. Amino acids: CASTKASGVTDTQYF.

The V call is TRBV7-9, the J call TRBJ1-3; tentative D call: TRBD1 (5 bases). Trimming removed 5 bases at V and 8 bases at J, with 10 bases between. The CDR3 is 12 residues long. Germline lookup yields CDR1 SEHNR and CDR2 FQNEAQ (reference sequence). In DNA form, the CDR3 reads TGTGCCAGCAGCCCTCAGGGCGACACCATATATTTT. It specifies CASSPQGDTIYF.

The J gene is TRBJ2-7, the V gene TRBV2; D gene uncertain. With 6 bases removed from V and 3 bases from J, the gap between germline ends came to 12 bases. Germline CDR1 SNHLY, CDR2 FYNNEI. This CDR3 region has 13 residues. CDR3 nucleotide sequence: TGTGCCAGCAGCCCAGGTAATCTCTACGAGCAGTACTTC. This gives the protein CASSPGNLYEQYF.

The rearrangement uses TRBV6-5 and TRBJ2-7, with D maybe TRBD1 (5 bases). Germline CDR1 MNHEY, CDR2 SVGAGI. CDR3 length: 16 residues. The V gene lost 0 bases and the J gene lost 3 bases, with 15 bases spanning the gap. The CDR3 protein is CASSYSKGRSDYEQYF. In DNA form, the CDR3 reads TGTGCCAGCAGTTACTCCAAGGGGCGTTCGGACTACGAGCAGTACTTC.

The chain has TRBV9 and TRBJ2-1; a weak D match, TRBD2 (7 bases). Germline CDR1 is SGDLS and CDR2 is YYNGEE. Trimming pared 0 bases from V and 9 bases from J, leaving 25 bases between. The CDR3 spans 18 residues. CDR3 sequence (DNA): TGTGCCAGCAGCGTAGAGGTGGCGGGGGCCCCCCTCAGCAGTGAGCAGTTCTTC. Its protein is CASSVEVAGAPLSSEQFF.

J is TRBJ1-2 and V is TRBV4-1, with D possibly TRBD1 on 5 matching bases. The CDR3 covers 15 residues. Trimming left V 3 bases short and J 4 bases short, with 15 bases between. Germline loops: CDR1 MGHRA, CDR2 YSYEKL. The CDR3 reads CASSHNRAGGYGYTF. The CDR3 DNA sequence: TGCGCCAGCAGCCACAACCGGGCGGGGGGCTATGGCTACACCTTC.

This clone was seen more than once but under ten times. CDR3 DNA: TGCGCCAGCAGTGACGGACTGCAGGGGGACACTGAAGCTTTCTTT. Translating it yields CASSDGLQGDTEAFF. The rearrangement links TRBV5-1 to TRBJ1-1; TRBD1 matches 7 bases. This CDR3 is 15 amino acids long. V gave up 5 bases and J gave up 3 bases; unmatched junction bases: 10. The germline V gene encodes CDR1 SGHRS and CDR2 YFSETQ.

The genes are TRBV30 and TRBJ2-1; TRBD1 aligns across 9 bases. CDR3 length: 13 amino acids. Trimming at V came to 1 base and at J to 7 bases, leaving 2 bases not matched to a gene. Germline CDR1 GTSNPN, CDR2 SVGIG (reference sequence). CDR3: CAWSGTGVNEQFF. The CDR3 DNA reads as TGTGCCTGGAGTGGGACAGGGGTAAATGAGCAGTTCTTC.

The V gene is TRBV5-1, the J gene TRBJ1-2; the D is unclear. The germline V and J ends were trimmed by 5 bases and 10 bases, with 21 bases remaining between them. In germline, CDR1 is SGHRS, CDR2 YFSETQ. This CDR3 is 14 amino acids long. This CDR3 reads CASRPLTGRVAYTF. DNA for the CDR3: TGCGCCAGCAGACCCTTAACCGGGAGGGTTGCCTACACCTTC.

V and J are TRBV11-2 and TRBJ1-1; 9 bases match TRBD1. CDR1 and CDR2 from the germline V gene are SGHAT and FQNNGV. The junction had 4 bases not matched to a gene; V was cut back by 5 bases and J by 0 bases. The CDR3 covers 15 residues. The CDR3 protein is CASSLRDRVNTEAFF. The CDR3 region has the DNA TGTGCCAGCAGCCTTCGGGACAGGGTGAACACTGAAGCTTTCTTT.

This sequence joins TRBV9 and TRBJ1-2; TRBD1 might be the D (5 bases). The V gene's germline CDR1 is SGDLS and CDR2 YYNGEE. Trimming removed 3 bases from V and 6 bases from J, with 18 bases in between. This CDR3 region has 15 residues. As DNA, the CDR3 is TGTGCCAGCAGCGATAGAAGGGGAAGCTACAATGGCTACACCTTC. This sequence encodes CASSDRRGSYNGYTF.

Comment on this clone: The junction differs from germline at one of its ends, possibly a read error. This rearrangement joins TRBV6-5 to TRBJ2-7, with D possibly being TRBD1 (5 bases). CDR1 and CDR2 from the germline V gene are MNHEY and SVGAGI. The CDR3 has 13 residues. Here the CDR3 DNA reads TGTGCCAGCCGTTATGGACAATTCTACGAGCAGTACTTC. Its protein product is CASRYGQFYEQYF.